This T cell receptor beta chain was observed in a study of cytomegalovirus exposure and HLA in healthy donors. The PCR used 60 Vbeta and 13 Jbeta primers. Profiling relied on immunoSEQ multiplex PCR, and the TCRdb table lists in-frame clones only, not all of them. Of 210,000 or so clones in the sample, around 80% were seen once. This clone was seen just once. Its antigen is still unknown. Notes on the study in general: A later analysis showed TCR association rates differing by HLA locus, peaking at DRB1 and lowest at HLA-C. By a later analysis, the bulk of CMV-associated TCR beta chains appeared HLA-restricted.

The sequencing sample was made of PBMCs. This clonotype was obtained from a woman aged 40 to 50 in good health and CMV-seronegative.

This CDR3 reads CASAIGRGIGPLHF. In DNA, the CDR3 is TGTGCTAGCGCCATAGGCAGGGGAATTGGACCCCTCCACTTT. The V gene is TRBV7-7, the J gene TRBJ1-6, with D possibly being TRBD1 (6 bases). CDR3 length equals 14 residues. CDR1 is SSHAT, CDR2 FNYEAQ, per germline (reference sequence).